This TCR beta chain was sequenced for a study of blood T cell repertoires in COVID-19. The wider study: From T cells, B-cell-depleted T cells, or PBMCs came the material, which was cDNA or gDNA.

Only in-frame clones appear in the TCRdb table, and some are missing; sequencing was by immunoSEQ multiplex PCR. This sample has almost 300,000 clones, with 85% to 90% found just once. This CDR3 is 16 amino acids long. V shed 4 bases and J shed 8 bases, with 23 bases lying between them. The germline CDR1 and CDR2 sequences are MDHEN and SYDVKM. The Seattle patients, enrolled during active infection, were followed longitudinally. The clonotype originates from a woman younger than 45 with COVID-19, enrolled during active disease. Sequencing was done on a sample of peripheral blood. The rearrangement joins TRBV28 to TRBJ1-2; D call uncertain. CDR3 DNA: TGTGCCAGCAGTTACCTTGGGCGGGTGCCAGAGGAAGGCTACACCTTC. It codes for CASSYLGRVPEEGYTF.